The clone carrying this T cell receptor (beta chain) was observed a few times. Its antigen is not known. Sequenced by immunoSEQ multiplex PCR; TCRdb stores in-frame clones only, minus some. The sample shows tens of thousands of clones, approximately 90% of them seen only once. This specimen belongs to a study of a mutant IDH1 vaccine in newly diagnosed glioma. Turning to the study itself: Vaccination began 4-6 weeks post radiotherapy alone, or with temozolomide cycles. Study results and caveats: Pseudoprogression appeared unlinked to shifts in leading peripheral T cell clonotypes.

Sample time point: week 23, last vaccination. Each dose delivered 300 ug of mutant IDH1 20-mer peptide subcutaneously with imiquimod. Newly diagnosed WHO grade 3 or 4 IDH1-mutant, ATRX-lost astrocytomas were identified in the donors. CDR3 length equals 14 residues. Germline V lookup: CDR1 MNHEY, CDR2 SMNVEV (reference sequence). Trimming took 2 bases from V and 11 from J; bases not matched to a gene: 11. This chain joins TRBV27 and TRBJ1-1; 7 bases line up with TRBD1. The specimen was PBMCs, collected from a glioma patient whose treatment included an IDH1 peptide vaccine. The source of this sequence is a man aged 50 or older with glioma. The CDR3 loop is CASSLEGEGAQAFF. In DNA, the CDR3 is TGTGCCAGCAGTTTAGAGGGGGAGGGGGCTCAGGCTTTCTTT.